A single sample gave rise to the 5 T cell receptor beta chains below, sequenced in a study of Ad26.COV2.S vaccination and SARS-CoV-2 variants. As for treatment: around 19 received Ad26.COV2.S at low or high dose, single or two shots; roughly five received placebo; per-sample allocation not given. Samples analyzed were those drawn on day 63 after the first vaccine or placebo injection. The table came from immunoSEQ multiplex PCR; TCRdb's copy has only in-frame clones and leaves some out. The repertoire holds around 300,000 clones, with 75% to 90% as singletons. This specimen consisted of peripheral blood, obtained in a trial of Ad26.COV2.S vaccine versus placebo. Receptors originate from a person aged 18-65 years who received the Ad26.COV2.S COVID-19 vaccine or a placebo.

The chain has TRBV28 and TRBJ1-3, with a possible D match to TRBD1 (5 bases). Germline lookup yields CDR1 MDHEN and CDR2 SYDVKM. V lost 6 bases, J lost 0 bases, and 15 bases lay in between. The CDR3 has 16 residues. The CDR3 loop is CASSYGTESSGNTIYF. The DNA of the CDR3 is TGTGCCAGCAGCTACGGGACGGAGAGCTCTGGAAACACCATATATTTT.

The J gene is TRBJ2-1, the V gene TRBV18; D is unresolved. This CDR3 contains 13 residues. Germline V gene data show CDR1 as KGHSH and CDR2 as LQKENI. V gave up 5 bases and J gave up 4 bases, with 9 bases separating them. DNA for the CDR3: TGTGCCAGCTCATCCCTGGGTTACAATGAGCAGTTCTTC. This sequence encodes CASSSLGYNEQFF.

The V gene is TRBV30, the J gene TRBJ1-4; D gene unclear. V was trimmed by 2 bases and J by 5 bases, leaving 21 bases between them. The CDR3 has 17 residues. The V gene's germline CDR1 is GTSNPN and CDR2 SVGIG (reference sequence). The CDR3 reads CAWSREARQGANEKLFF. The CDR3 DNA is TGTGCCTGGAGTCGGGAGGCACGGCAAGGAGCAAATGAAAAACTGTTTTTT.

This CDR3 reads CASSLSTNREAFF. The CDR3 DNA follows: TGTGCCAGCAGCTTATCTACTAACAGGGAAGCTTTCTTT. The V call is TRBV7-6, the J call TRBJ1-1; perhaps TRBD1 as D (5 bases). Trimming shortened V by 2 bases and J by 8 bases, and 12 bases separated the two germline ends. Germline V lookup: CDR1 SGHVS, CDR2 FNYEAQ. The CDR3 covers 13 residues.

The chain carries TRBV5-1 and TRBJ2-2, with D possibly TRBD2 on 5 matching bases. Germline lookup yields CDR1 SGHRS and CDR2 YFSETQ. This CDR3 has 14 amino acids. Trimming removed 0 bases from V and 5 bases from J, with 8 bases in between. DNA of the CDR3: TGCGCCAGCAGCTTGGTCAGCGGTACCGGGGAGCTGTTTTTT. It is translated as CASSLVSGTGELFF.